The clone carrying this T cell receptor (beta chain) has only a few counts. This sample is drawn from a study of CD8 T cells in ankylosing spondylitis. Each CDR3 protein is one row after TCRdb ran MiXCR on the 5' RACE reads. The sample consists of roughly 120,000 distinct CDR3 sequences, about 6.5% of them appearing once. This CDR3 contains 15 residues. The germline V gene encodes CDR1 MNHNS and CDR2 SASEGT. V was shortened by 11 bases and J by 0 bases, with 19 bases between the two germline ends. This chain links TRBV6-1 with TRBJ1-1, with D perhaps TRBD1 (6 bases). The sample taken for sequencing was blood, either unsorted or a sorted T cell fraction (not recorded which). The sequence came from a male donor with ankylosing spondylitis or in good health (not recorded which). CDR3 DNA sequence: TGTGCCGCCTTAACAGGGCATCCGATGAACACTGAAGCTTTCTTT. This sequence encodes CAALTGHPMNTEAFF.